Following are 32 T cell receptor beta chains from one sample sequenced in a study of cytomegalovirus exposure and HLA in healthy donors (dated by TCRdb to the late 2010s). Libraries were prepared through the immunoSEQ multiplex PCR assay. A mixture of 60 forward primers for TCR Vbeta segments and 13 reverse primers for TCR Jbeta segments was used in the multiplex PCR. Drawn from immuneACCESS, this table holds only the in-frame rearrangements with V and J called that TCRdb kept. Clones are partly lost; checked studies trace under half to an unresolved V gene and leave the rest unexplained. This sample comprises about 160,000 clones, 65% to 70% of them detected only once. The ten biggest clones cover around 4% of the sample. Sample: PBMCs. The receptor source for this set is a woman aged 18-35 years in good health and CMV-seropositive.

V is TRBV9 and J is TRBJ2-7; D is uncertain. This CDR3 is 12 amino acids long. Per the germline V gene, CDR1 is SGDLS and CDR2 is YYNGEE. The germline V and J ends were trimmed by 3 bases and 2 bases, with 6 bases remaining between them. CDR3 residues: CASSGQTYEQYF. The CDR3 DNA reads as TGTGCCAGCAGCGGACAAACCTACGAGCAGTACTTC. Complete variable domain (other parts from reference TRBV9 and TRBJ2-7): DSGVTQTPKHLITATGQRVTLRCSPRSGDLSVYWYQQSLDQGLQFLIQYYNGEERAKGNILERFSAQQFPDLHSELNLSSLELGDSALYFCASSGQTYEQYFGPGTRLTVT.

The chain is built from TRBV7-3 and TRBJ1-5; D gene uncertain. CDR3 size: 13 residues. V shed 3 bases and J shed 9 bases, with 12 bases lying between them. CDR1 and CDR2 (germline): SGHTA, FQGTGA. The CDR3 bases are TGTGCCAGCAGCTTGGACGGTGCGGGGCCCCAGCATTTT. Translating gives CASSLDGAGPQHF. The full variable domain, its missing parts supplied by reference TRBV7-3 and TRBJ1-5, is GAGVSQTPSNKVTEKGKYVELRCDPISGHTALYWYRQSLGQGPEFLIYFQGTGAADDSGLPNDRFFAVRPEGSVSTLKIQRTERGDSAVYLCASSLDGAGPQHFGDGTRLSIL.

This clone was counted between two and nine times. This chain uses TRBV9 with TRBJ2-6, with D unresolved. The CDR3 spans 16 residues. In germline, CDR1 is SGDLS, CDR2 YYNGEE. V lost 0 bases to trimming and J lost 0 bases, with 7 bases between them. The CDR3 nucleotides read TGTGCCAGCAGCGTAGCCACAGTCTCTGGGGCCAACGTCCTGACTTTC. Amino acids: CASSVATVSGANVLTF.

The rearrangement uses TRBV6-1 and TRBJ1-4, with 11 bases that match TRBD1. V dropped 1 base and J dropped 9; count of bases not matched to a gene: 10. Germline assignment: CDR1 MNHNS and CDR2 SASEGT. The CDR3 runs 17 residues. The CDR3 is CASSEGTGGVFAQKLFF. The DNA of the CDR3 is TGTGCCAGCAGTGAAGGGACAGGGGGCGTGTTCGCCCAAAAACTGTTTTTT.

The chain combines TRBV6-5 with TRBJ2-7; 10 bases are shared with TRBD2. The germline V gene encodes CDR1 MNHEY and CDR2 SVGAGI. The CDR3 covers 15 residues. With 2 bases clipped from V and 5 bases from J, the junction kept 6 bases outside the gene matches. The CDR3 region is CASSYAGTSVNEQYF. The CDR3 nucleotides read TGTGCCAGCAGTTACGCCGGGACTAGCGTAAACGAGCAGTACTTC.

The chain links TRBV19 to TRBJ2-7; the match to TRBD1 covers 8 bases. The V gene end was trimmed by 1 base and the J gene end by 3 bases; junction bases not matched to a gene: 8. Germline values: CDR1 LNHDA, CDR2 SQIVND (reference sequence). This CDR3 is built from 16 residues. The CDR3 is CASSIAGQGASYEQYF. For the CDR3, the DNA is TGTGCCAGTAGTATAGCCGGGCAGGGGGCCAGCTACGAGCAGTACTTC.

The CDR3 protein is CAWSVAVTGDEQYF. CDR3 coding DNA: TGTGCCTGGAGTGTAGCGGTCACAGGGGACGAGCAGTACTTC. The V gene is TRBV30, the J gene TRBJ2-5; 7 bases line up with TRBD1. The J call may be in error: the DNA end matches TRBJ2-7 better. Germline-derived CDR1 and CDR2 are GTSNPN and SVGIG (reference sequence). The CDR3 runs 14 residues.

The chain is built from TRBV6-5 and TRBJ1-2; D is ambiguous. V lost 8 bases, J lost 4 bases, and 14 bases lay in between. Germline CDR1 reads MNHEY; CDR2 reads SVGAGI. The CDR3 length is 13 residues. CDR3 region: CASQRDTGYGYTF. The CDR3 DNA follows: TGTGCCAGCCAGAGGGATACGGGCTATGGCTACACCTTC.

The J gene is TRBJ1-2, the V gene TRBV6-1, with 7 bases fitting TRBD1. Germline lookup yields CDR1 MNHNS and CDR2 SASEGT. The CDR3 consists of 13 residues. V dropped 2 bases and J dropped 3; count of bases not matched to a gene: 0. The CDR3 loop reads CASSEQGDYGYTF. Here the CDR3 DNA reads TGTGCCAGCAGTGAACAGGGGGACTATGGCTACACCTTC.

V is TRBV7-8 and J is TRBJ1-5, with TRBD1 identical over 7 bases. After removal of 0 bases from V and 4 bases from J, the junction contained 9 bases not matched to a gene. CDR3 length equals 17 residues. Germline lookup yields CDR1 SGHVS and CDR2 FQNEAQ. The CDR3 region is CASSLAPGGIENQPQHF. DNA of the CDR3: TGTGCCAGCAGCTTAGCGCCAGGGGGGATCGAAAATCAGCCCCAGCATTTT.

The chain links TRBV18 to TRBJ1-1, with 8 bases matching TRBD1. The J segment lost 2 bases and the V segment lost 3 bases, leaving 5 bases of the junction unmatched. The V gene's germline CDR1 is KGHSH and CDR2 LQKENI. The CDR3 runs 15 residues. CDR3 residues: CASSPGQGGNTEAFF. The CDR3 region has the DNA TGTGCCAGCTCACCTGGACAGGGCGGAAACACTGAAGCTTTCTTT.

The chain links TRBV5-1 to TRBJ2-5; tentative D call: TRBD1 (6 bases). V lost 4 bases to trimming and J lost 0 bases, with 10 bases between them. In germline, CDR1 is SGHRS, CDR2 YFSETQ. The CDR3 is made up of 14 amino acids. The CDR3 region is CASSLYRDQETQYF. Here the CDR3 DNA reads TGCGCCAGCAGCCTGTACAGGGACCAAGAGACCCAGTACTTC.

This chain connects TRBV5-6 to TRBJ2-5, with TRBD1 as a possible D gene (5 bases). This CDR3 comprises 15 residues. Germline V gives CDR1 SGHDT, CDR2 YYEEEE. With 0 bases removed from V and 7 bases from J, the gap between germline ends came to 16 bases. For the CDR3, the DNA is TGTGCCAGCAGCTTGGCTTACAGGAACGGTGGGACCCAGTACTTC. Encoded protein: CASSLAYRNGGTQYF.

The chain is built from TRBV9 and TRBJ2-7, with 12 positions matching TRBD2. The V segment lost 3 bases and the J segment 6 bases; nucleotides outside the gene matches: 10. The germline V gene encodes CDR1 SGDLS and CDR2 YYNGEE. The CDR3 spans 16 residues. The CDR3 DNA reads as TGTGCCAGCAGCGCTAGCGCGGGACTAGCGGGCCTCGAGCAGTACTTC. It codes for CASSASAGLAGLEQYF.

The V and J genes are TRBV2 and TRBJ2-7; 8 nucleotides align to TRBD2. Germline V lookup: CDR1 SNHLY, CDR2 FYNNEI. V dropped 1 base and J dropped 6; count of bases not matched to a gene: 11. The CDR3 runs 16 residues. DNA for the CDR3: TGTGCCAGCAGTGAAGAGCGGGGGCCACCCCCATCCGAGCAGTACTTC. Translation: CASSEERGPPPSEQYF.

V is TRBV30 and J is TRBJ1-6; the D gene is possibly TRBD1 (5 bases). Germline V gene data show CDR1 as GTSNPN and CDR2 as SVGIG (reference sequence). This CDR3 is 13 amino acids long. The CDR3 DNA reads as TGTGCACAGACTAGGGACCGGGGTGATCCCCTCCACTTT. It encodes CAQTRDRGDPLHF.

The chain recombines TRBV6-5 with TRBJ2-1; D unresolved. V lost 0 bases to trimming and J lost 0 bases, with 9 bases between them. The CDR3 is 16 amino acids. CDR1 is MNHEY and CDR2 is SVGAGI in the germline V gene. In DNA, the CDR3 is TGTGCCAGCAGTTACTCGCCAGTGGCCTCCTACAATGAGCAGTTCTTC. It specifies CASSYSPVASYNEQFF.

The genes are TRBV7-2 and TRBJ1-1; 8 bases fit TRBD1. Germline values: CDR1 SGHTA, CDR2 FQGNSA. Trimming at V came to 2 bases and at J to 4 bases, leaving 9 bases not matched to a gene. CDR3 size: 16 residues. Here the CDR3 reads CASSLSRTGKPTEAFF. As DNA, the CDR3 is TGTGCCAGCAGCTTATCCAGGACAGGGAAACCCACTGAAGCTTTCTTT.

The chain uses TRBV19 and TRBJ1-3, with a possible D match to TRBD1 (6 bases). The V gene lost 5 bases and the J gene lost 2 bases, with 10 bases spanning the gap. CDR1 and CDR2 from the germline V gene are LNHDA and SQIVND (reference sequence). The CDR3 has 14 amino acids. In DNA, the CDR3 is TGTGCCAGTAGTTCCAGGGGAACTGGAAACACCATATATTTT. Translating gives CASSSRGTGNTIYF.

The chain has TRBV5-1 and TRBJ2-5, with D unclear. Trimming took 1 base from V and 1 from J, leaving 14 bases between them. CDR1 and CDR2 from the germline V gene are SGHRS and YFSETQ. This CDR3 has 16 amino acids. CDR3 residues: CASSLLSRPTQETQYF. The CDR3 DNA is TGCGCCAGCAGCTTGCTCTCCAGGCCCACCCAAGAGACCCAGTACTTC.

The chain uses TRBV4-2 and TRBJ2-7; 12 nucleotides agree with TRBD2. V gave up 2 bases and J gave up 2 bases; unmatched junction bases: 7. From germline, CDR1 is LGHNA and CDR2 YNFKEQ. The CDR3 spans 17 residues. The CDR3 nucleotides read TGTGCCAGCAGCCAACCAATCCTAGCGGGGGGGGCCTACGAGCAGTACTTC. Translation: CASSQPILAGGAYEQYF.

This chain uses TRBV5-1 with TRBJ1-1; D possibly corresponds to TRBD1 (6 bases). The CDR3 has 14 amino acids. V gave up 4 bases and J gave up 4 bases, with 14 bases separating them. From germline, CDR1 is SGHRS and CDR2 YFSETQ. As DNA, the CDR3 is TGCGCCAGCAGCCTACAGGGTTTGGGCACTGAAGCTTTCTTT. It encodes CASSLQGLGTEAFF.

CDR3 sequence: CASSVGGTVSYEQYF. CDR3 DNA sequence: TGTGCCAGCAGCGTAGGCGGGACAGTTTCCTACGAGCAGTACTTC. The V and J genes are TRBV9 and TRBJ2-7; maybe TRBD1 (7 bases). This CDR3 comprises 15 residues. CDR1 SGDLS and CDR2 YYNGEE come from the germline V gene. Deletions cut 0 bases from V and 1 base from J, with 11 bases between.

This chain links TRBV19 with TRBJ2-6; D unresolved. The CDR3 is made up of 15 amino acids. Trimming stripped 5 bases from V and 4 bases from J, with 12 bases between. Germline CDR1 reads LNHDA; CDR2 reads SQIVND (reference sequence). As DNA, the CDR3 is TGTGCCAGTAGTCCACAGTCGTTGGGGGCCAACGTCCTGACTTTC. It specifies CASSPQSLGANVLTF.

V gene TRBV2 combines with J gene TRBJ1-2; D may be TRBD1 (6 bases). This CDR3 has 12 residues. In germline, CDR1 is SNHLY, CDR2 FYNNEI. Trimming took 6 bases from V and 8 from J, leaving 13 bases between them. DNA for the CDR3: TGTGCCAGCAGGTACAGGGAAGAGGGCTACACCTTC. It is translated as CASRYREEGYTF.

This chain uses TRBV5-1 with TRBJ2-5, with D possibly being TRBD1 (5 bases). The CDR3 length is 13 residues. The germline V gene encodes CDR1 SGHRS and CDR2 YFSETQ. V lost 4 bases to trimming and J lost 6 bases, with 13 bases between them. In nucleotides, the CDR3 is TGCGCCAGCAGCGACAGTTTATGGAAGACCCAGTACTTC. This gives the protein CASSDSLWKTQYF.

V and J are TRBV6-5 and TRBJ2-7; 8 nucleotides line up with TRBD1. Germline values: CDR1 MNHEY, CDR2 SVGAGI. The CDR3 contains 15 residues. Trimming cost V 6 bases and J 4 bases; bases outside gene matches: 11. CDR3 bases: TGTGCCAGCAGGCACGGAACAGGGGGTCGGTACGAGCAGTACTTC. Encoded protein: CASRHGTGGRYEQYF.

This chain uses TRBV18 with TRBJ1-2; tentative D call: TRBD1 (6 bases). V was pared by 6 bases and J by 5 bases, with 16 bases between. The germline gives CDR1 KGHSH, CDR2 LQKENI. This CDR3 region has 14 residues. CDR3 in amino acids: CASSLQRTEYGYTF. The CDR3 DNA reads TGTGCCAGCTCCCTTCAGCGGACAGAATATGGCTACACCTTC.

The chain combines TRBV6-5 with TRBJ1-4; D not certain. The CDR3 is made up of 14 amino acids. Germline lookup yields CDR1 MNHEY and CDR2 SVGAGI. Trimming removed 7 bases at V and 0 bases at J, with 9 bases between. The DNA for the CDR3 is TGTGCCAGCACCTCGTCTGCAACTAATGAAAAACTGTTTTTT. It yields the protein CASTSSATNEKLFF.

This clone has more than one count but fewer than ten. V is TRBV2 and J is TRBJ1-1, with D uncertain. V lost 0 bases, J lost 3 bases, and 8 bases lay in between. The CDR3 extends over 14 amino acids. Germline assignment: CDR1 SNHLY and CDR2 FYNNEI. CDR3 sequence: CASSEAVRYTEAFF. For the CDR3, the DNA is TGTGCCAGCAGTGAAGCGGTACGGTACACTGAAGCTTTCTTT.

Only a few counts were recorded for this clone. This chain uses TRBV6-6 with TRBJ2-5; TRBD1 is a possible D gene (6 bases). The CDR3 is 13 amino acids. Trimming shortened V by 5 bases and J by 2 bases, and 9 bases separated the two germline ends. Germline CDR1 MNHNY, CDR2 SVGAGI (reference sequence). The CDR3, as DNA: TGTGCCAGCAGTACGACAGGACAAGAGACCCAGTACTTC. Protein sequence: CASSTTGQETQYF.

The rearrangement links TRBV19 to TRBJ2-7, with D possibly TRBD1 on 6 matching bases. CDR1 and CDR2 from the germline V gene are LNHDA and SQIVND (reference sequence). V lost 0 bases, J lost 3 bases, and 15 bases lay in between. The CDR3 is 16 amino acids. CDR3 sequence: CASSIDYRSGVYEQYF. The CDR3 bases are TGTGCCAGTAGTATAGATTATCGCTCAGGGGTCTACGAGCAGTACTTC.